The rows below give T cell receptor beta chains drawn from one sample of a study of graft-versus-host responses after intestinal transplantation. No antigen is known for these receptors. Clones were read by immunoSEQ multiplex PCR, and TCRdb kept only the in-frame ones, dropping some. The data contain about 90,000 clones, approximately 89% of them singletons. The specimen was unstimulated CD4+ T cells sorted from spleen or lymph node cells, collected before transplant. The source is a human donor who was the organ donor for an intestinal transplant. Each CDR3 is given without its conserved first and last residue. Fields, in order: V gene, CDR3 length, J gene, CDR3 protein.

TRBV14	11	TRBJ1-2	ASSQGLNYGYT
TRBV5-4	13	TRBJ2-1	ASSLASGVYNEQF
TRBV11-3	13	TRBJ2-2	ASSLVPMSTGELF
TRBV27	11	TRBJ2-1	ASSMRQNNEQF
TRBV30	10	TRBJ2-3	AWSAGTDTQY
TRBV6-5	12	TRBJ1-2	ASSETGILYGYT
TRBV15	14	TRBJ2-5	ATSRPGSTPQETQY
TRBV6-5	11	TRBJ2-7	ASSDSTGIEQY
TRBV18	10	TRBJ2-1	ASSPPSNEQF
TRBV28	12	TRBJ1-1	ASRPGGLNTEAF
TRBV14	13	TRBJ1-6	ASSRRDRSNSPLH
TRBV7-3	14	TRBJ2-1	ASSFSSGGAFGEQF
TRBV10-1	13	TRBJ2-3	ASSAAGRGPDTQY
TRBV11-2	11	TRBJ2-1	ASSLARYNEQF
TRBV14	13	TRBJ2-5	ASSQVTGGGETQY
TRBV11-3	12	TRBJ2-7	ASSLFSGDYEQY
TRBV11-3	13	TRBJ1-6	ASSLQQRDNSPLH
TRBV28	10	TRBJ2-1	ASSSEVQEQF
TRBV6-1	11	TRBJ2-1	ASTHSSYNEQF
TRBV5-1	14	TRBJ1-1	ASSPRQGPVNTEAF
TRBV28	14	TRBJ1-5	ASLSRAVPSNQPQH
TRBV5-5	13	TRBJ2-3	ASSLAPGGTDTQY
TRBV7-9	12	TRBJ2-1	ASSLGGRLNEQF
TRBV7-9	15	TRBJ2-3	ASSLGLGAAHTDTQY
TRBV5-6	14	TRBJ1-1	ASSLTGGEVWTEAF
TRBV5-1	14	TRBJ1-3	ASSRGQGVSGNTIY
TRBV11-3	11	TRBJ1-1	ASSPGDSTEAF